The clone carrying this T cell receptor (beta chain) was picked up a small number of times. What it binds is unknown. The sample is drawn from a study of CD8 T cells in ankylosing spondylitis. MiXCR was run by TCRdb on the 5' RACE reads, yielding one entry per CDR3 protein. The sample shows more than 200,000 distinct CDR3 sequences, 20% to 30% of them seen only once. Overall study findings and caveats: Disease-linked clones reportedly concentrated significantly in matched ankylosing spondylitis synovial fluid. In the blood and synovial fluid of reactive arthritis, some motif variants had been previously reported.

The CDR3 loop spans 16 amino acids. V lost 1 base to trimming and J lost 2 bases; unmatched junction nucleotides: 5. The chain links TRBV12-3 or TRBV12-4 to TRBJ2-1; 7 bases align to TRBD1. This sequence originates from a male donor with ankylosing spondylitis or in good health (not recorded which). The source material was blood, either unsorted or a sorted T cell fraction (not recorded which). Written as DNA, the CDR3 is TGTGCCAGCAGTTTAGATTACAGGGGTGCCTACAATGAGCAGTTCTTC. Translated, it gives CASSLDYRGAYNEQFF.